One and the same sample provided the 7 T cell receptor beta chains below, sequenced in a study of blood T cells in healthy people across ages. Primed by a sample-barcoded 5' primer and a J-beta primer mix, a second PCR proceeded for about 6 to 11 cycles. Each CDR3 protein is one row after TCRdb ran MiXCR on the 5' RACE reads. Of 1.5 million to 2 million distinct CDR3 sequences detected, roughly 30% appear once; the ten largest clones hold over 7%. Sequences were obtained from blood. The receptors come from a woman between 25 and 40 years old in good health.

The chain combines TRBV28 with TRBJ2-5; 9 bases agree with TRBD1. The CDR3 runs to 15 residues. From germline, CDR1 is MDHEN and CDR2 SYDVKM. The V and J ends lost 3 bases and 3 bases, in that order; junction bases with no gene match: 5. The CDR3 DNA follows: TGTGCCAGCAGTTTCAGGGACAGGGAGGAAGAGACCCAGTACTTC. It specifies CASSFRDREEETQYF.

This clonotype appeared many times. This chain joins TRBV20-1 and TRBJ2-7; perhaps TRBD2 as D (5 bases). Germline V CDR1 and CDR2: DFQATT, SNEGSKA (reference sequence). The CDR3 length is 14 residues. Trimming removed 0 bases from V and 0 bases from J, with 9 bases in between. CDR3 bases: TGCAGTGCTAGAGATGAGGGCCGCTCCTACGAGCAGTACTTC. Protein sequence: CSARDEGRSYEQYF.

Worth noting for this clonotype: This may stem from a read error, because a much larger clone lies one nucleotide away. The chain links TRBV6-2 or TRBV6-3 to TRBJ2-1; 13 nucleotides agree with TRBD2. The CDR3 length is 17 residues. The V gene's germline CDR1 is MNHEY and CDR2 SVGEGT. The CDR3 DNA sequence: TGTGTCGTCCAACGACCGGGACTAGCGGGACAGGAGAATGAGCAGTTCTTC. Its protein is CVVQRPGLAGQENEQFF.

The CDR3 sequence is CASSQAGAWRSEAFF. CDR3 DNA: TGTGCCAGCAGCCAAGCCGGGGCCTGGAGGTCTGAAGCTTTCTTT. V is TRBV14 and J is TRBJ1-1, with D possibly matching TRBD1 (5 bases). With 1 base removed from V and 6 bases from J, the gap between germline ends came to 15 bases. The CDR3 contains 15 residues. From germline, CDR1 is SGHDN and CDR2 FVKESK.

In its sample, this clonotype was seen a few times. The chain employs TRBV4-3 and TRBJ1-3; D not resolved. The V end lost 0 bases, the J end lost 3 bases, and 9 bases lay between the germline ends. This CDR3 spans 15 amino acids. Per the germline V gene, CDR1 is LGHNA and CDR2 is YSLEER. The CDR3 sequence is CASSQDAGSGNTIYF. Written as DNA, the CDR3 is TGCGCCAGCAGCCAAGACGCGGGGAGTGGAAACACCATATATTTT.

This clonotype was detected many times. The chain is built from TRBV7-9 and TRBJ2-5; either TRBD1 or TRBD2 may supply D (5 bases each). The CDR3 is 16 residues long. The V end lost 6 bases, the J end lost 5 bases, and 22 bases lay between the germline ends. Germline V gene data show CDR1 as SEHNR and CDR2 as FQNEAQ (reference sequence). The CDR3 spells CASRGDGKLFVETQYF. The CDR3 nucleotides read TGTGCCAGCAGGGGGGATGGGAAGTTATTCGTCGAGACCCAGTACTTC. Supplemented by reference TRBV7-9 and TRBJ2-5, the full variable domain reads DTGVSQNPRHKITKRGQNVTFRCDPISEHNRLYWYRQTLGQGPEFLTYFQNEAQLEKSRLLSDRFSAERPKGSFSTLEIQRTEQGDSAMYLCASRGDGKLFVETQYFGPGTRLLVL.

This chain connects TRBV12-3 or TRBV12-4 to TRBJ2-3, with a tentative D call TRBD2 (6 bases). Between the trimmed V and J ends, which lost 5 bases and 2 bases, there was a span of 17 bases. The CDR3 runs to 16 residues. The CDR3 loop reads CASSAAGGASTDTQYF. For the CDR3, the DNA is TGTGCCAGCAGTGCGGCCGGGGGTGCCTCCACAGATACGCAGTATTTT.